The 2 T cell receptor beta chains below were found in one sample sequenced in a study of blood T cell repertoires in COVID-19. TCRdb keeps only in-frame clones here, not all; method: immunoSEQ multiplex PCR. The table records roughly 100,000 clones, approximately 82% of them present only once. Specimen: peripheral blood. These receptors were taken from a man between 60 and 75 years old with active or convalescent COVID-19.

The rearrangement uses TRBV6-5 and TRBJ2-1; D unclear. Trimming took 8 bases from V and 2 from J, leaving 10 bases between them. The germline V gene encodes CDR1 MNHEY and CDR2 SVGAGI. This CDR3 has 13 amino acids. The CDR3 bases are TGTGCCAGCGGTAATAGCCCCTACAATGAGCAGTTCTTC. Amino acids: CASGNSPYNEQFF.

The chain recombines TRBV19 with TRBJ2-1, with D maybe TRBD2 (6 bases). The V and J ends lost 4 bases and 2 bases respectively, with 12 bases between them. Germline lookup yields CDR1 LNHDA and CDR2 SQIVND (reference sequence). CDR3 size: 15 residues. Written as DNA, the CDR3 is TGTGCCAGTAGTACGGGACTTGAGACCTACAATGAGCAGTTCTTC. Protein product: CASSTGLETYNEQFF.